This TCR beta chain was retrieved from a study of blood T cell repertoires in COVID-19. Per the study methods: Researchers report that nucleated cell counts were estimated from reference gene primer amplification. The assay was immunoSEQ multiplex PCR, and TCRdb's table has in-frame clones only and misses some. The V and J calls and clone size come from that table; D and trimming were worked out from the DNA. The sample holds about 62,000 clones; just over 85% are singletons and the top ten take 1.3%. The germline V gene encodes CDR1 MNHEY and CDR2 SMNVEV (reference sequence). The CDR3 runs 14 residues. V lost 1 base, J lost 7 bases, and 8 bases lay in between.

The sample taken for sequencing was peripheral blood. The V and J genes are TRBV27 and TRBJ1-6; D unresolved. The TCR comes from a woman older than 75 with acute or convalescent COVID-19. As DNA, the CDR3 is TGTGCCAGCAGTTTATATCCAGGAAATTCACCCCTCCACTTT. This translates into CASSLYPGNSPLHF.